The 2 T cell receptor beta chains reported below all come from one sample, sequenced in a study of CD8 T cells in ankylosing spondylitis. Notes on the study in general: In ankylosing spondylitis blood, a motif of seven to nine highly homologous TCR beta variants appeared characteristic.

Their target antigens are unknown. One entry per CDR3 protein results from TCRdb running MiXCR on the 5' RACE reads. The sample lists about 210,000 distinct CDR3 sequences; roughly 6.6% were seen once. Sequenced material: blood, either unsorted or a sorted T cell fraction (not recorded which). These receptors were obtained from a male donor with ankylosing spondylitis.

The V call is TRBV12-3 or TRBV12-4, the J call TRBJ2-7; TRBD2 matches at 11 bases. The CDR3 is made up of 18 amino acids. The CDR3 bases are TGTACCCGCAGTCAATTTACTAGCGGGAGTTATTCGCGGTACGAGCAGTACTTC. This sequence encodes CTRSQFTSGSYSRYEQYF.

This clonotype was observed at least ten times. The chain recombines TRBV28 with TRBJ1-6; 8 bases map to TRBD1. Germline lookup yields CDR1 MDHEN and CDR2 SYDVKM. The CDR3 is 14 amino acids. V trimming: 5 bases; J trimming: 7 bases; junction bases outside the gene matches: 4. Written as DNA, the CDR3 is TGTGCCAGCAGTCCGCAGGGGGCAAATTCACCCCTCCACTTT. This sequence encodes CASSPQGANSPLHF.